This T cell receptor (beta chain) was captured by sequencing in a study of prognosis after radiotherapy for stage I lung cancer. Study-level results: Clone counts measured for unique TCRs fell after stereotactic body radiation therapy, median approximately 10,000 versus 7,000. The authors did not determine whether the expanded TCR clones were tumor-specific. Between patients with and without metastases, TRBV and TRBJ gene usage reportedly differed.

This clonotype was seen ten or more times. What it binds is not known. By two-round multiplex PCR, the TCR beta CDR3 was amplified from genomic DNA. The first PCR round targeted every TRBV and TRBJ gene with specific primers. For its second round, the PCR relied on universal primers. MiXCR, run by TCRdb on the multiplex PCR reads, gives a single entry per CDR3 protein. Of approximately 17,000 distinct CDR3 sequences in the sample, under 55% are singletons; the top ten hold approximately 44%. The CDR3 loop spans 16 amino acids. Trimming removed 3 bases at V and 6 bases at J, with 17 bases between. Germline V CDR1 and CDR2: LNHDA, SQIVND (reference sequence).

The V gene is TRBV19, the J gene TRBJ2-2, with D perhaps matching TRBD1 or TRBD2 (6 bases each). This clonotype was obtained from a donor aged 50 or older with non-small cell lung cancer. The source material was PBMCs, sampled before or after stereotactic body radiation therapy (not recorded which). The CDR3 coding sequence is TGTGCCAGTAGTATTGGAGGGGGTTCGATATCCGGGGAGCTGTTTTTT. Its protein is CASSIGGGSISGELFF. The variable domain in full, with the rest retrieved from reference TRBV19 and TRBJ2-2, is DGGITQSPKYLFRKEGQNVTLSCEQNLNHDAMYWYRQDPGQGLRLIYYSQIVNDFQKGDIAEGYSVSREKKESFPLTVTSAQKNPTAFYLCASSIGGGSISGELFFGEGSRLTVL.